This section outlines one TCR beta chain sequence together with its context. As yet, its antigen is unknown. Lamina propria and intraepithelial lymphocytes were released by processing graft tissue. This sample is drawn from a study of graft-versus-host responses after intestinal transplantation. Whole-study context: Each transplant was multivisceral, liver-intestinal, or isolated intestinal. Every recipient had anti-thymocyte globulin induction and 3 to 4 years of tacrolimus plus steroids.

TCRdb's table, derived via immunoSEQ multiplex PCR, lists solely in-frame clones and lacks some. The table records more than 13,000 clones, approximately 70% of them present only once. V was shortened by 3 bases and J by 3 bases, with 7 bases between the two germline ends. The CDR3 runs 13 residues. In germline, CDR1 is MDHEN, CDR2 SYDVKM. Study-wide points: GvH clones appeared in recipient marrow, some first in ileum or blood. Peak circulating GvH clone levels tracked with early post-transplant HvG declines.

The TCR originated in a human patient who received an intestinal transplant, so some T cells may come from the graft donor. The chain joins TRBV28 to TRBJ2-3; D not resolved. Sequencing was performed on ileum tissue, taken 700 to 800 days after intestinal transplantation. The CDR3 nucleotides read TGTGCCAGCAGTTTTGGGCGTACAGATACGCAGTATTTT. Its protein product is CASSFGRTDTQYF.